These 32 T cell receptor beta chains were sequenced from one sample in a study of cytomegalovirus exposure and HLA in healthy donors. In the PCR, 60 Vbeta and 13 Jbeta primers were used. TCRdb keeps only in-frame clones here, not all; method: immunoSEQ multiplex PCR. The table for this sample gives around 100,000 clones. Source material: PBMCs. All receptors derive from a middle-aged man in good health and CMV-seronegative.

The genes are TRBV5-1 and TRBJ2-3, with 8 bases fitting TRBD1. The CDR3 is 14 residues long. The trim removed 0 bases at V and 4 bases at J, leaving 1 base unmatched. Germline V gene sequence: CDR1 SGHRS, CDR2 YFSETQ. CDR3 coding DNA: TGCGCCAGCAGCTTGGGACAGGGGCCAGATACGCAGTATTTT. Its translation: CASSLGQGPDTQYF.

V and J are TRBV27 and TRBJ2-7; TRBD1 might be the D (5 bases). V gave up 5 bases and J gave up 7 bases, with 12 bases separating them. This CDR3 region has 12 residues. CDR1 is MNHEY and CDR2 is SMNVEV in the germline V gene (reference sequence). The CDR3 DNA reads TGTGCCAGCAGTATCCTGGGGCGGGAGCAGTACTTC. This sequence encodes CASSILGREQYF.

CDR3 in DNA: TGTGCCAGCAGCTTAGGGACAGGGGGTAATGAAAAACTGTTTTTT. Its protein is CASSLGTGGNEKLFF. The chain is built from TRBV7-6 and TRBJ1-4; 10 nucleotides align to TRBD1. The ends lost 1 base at V and 4 bases at J; junction bases unmatched: 0. Germline V gene data show CDR1 as SGHVS and CDR2 as FNYEAQ. The CDR3 extends over 15 amino acids.

The CDR3 sequence is CASSLPSGLAGGDTQYF. CDR3 sequence (DNA): TGTGCCAGCAGCCTTCCTAGCGGACTAGCGGGAGGAGATACGCAGTATTTT. The chain employs TRBV25-1 and TRBJ2-3; 14 bases fit TRBD2. The germline CDR1 and CDR2 sequences are MGHDK and SYGVNS. V was pared by 6 bases and J by 5 bases, with 10 bases of the junction left unmatched. The length of the CDR3 is 17 residues.

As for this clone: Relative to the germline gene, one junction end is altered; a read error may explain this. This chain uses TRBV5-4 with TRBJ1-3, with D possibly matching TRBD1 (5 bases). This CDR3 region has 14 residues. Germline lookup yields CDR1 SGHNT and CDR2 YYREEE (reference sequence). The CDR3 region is CVSREELSGNTIYF. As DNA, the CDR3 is TGTGTCAGCAGGGAGGAACTCTCTGGAAACACCATATATTTT.

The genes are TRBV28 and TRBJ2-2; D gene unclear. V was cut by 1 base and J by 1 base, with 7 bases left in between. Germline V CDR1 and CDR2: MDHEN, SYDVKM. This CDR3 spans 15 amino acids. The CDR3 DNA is TGTGCCAGCAGTTTATACAGAATGAACACCGGGGAGCTGTTTTTT. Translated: CASSLYRMNTGELFF.

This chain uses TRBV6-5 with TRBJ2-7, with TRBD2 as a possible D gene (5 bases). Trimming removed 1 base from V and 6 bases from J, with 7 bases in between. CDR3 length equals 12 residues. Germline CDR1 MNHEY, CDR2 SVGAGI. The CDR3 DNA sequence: TGTGCCAGCAGTTACTTCCGGGGCGAGCAGTACTTC. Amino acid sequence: CASSYFRGEQYF.

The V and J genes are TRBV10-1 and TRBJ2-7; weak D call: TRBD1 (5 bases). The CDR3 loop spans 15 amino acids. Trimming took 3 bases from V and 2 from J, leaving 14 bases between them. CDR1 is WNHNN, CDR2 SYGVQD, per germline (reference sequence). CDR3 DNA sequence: TGCGCCAGCAGTGAACTCCAGGGTCCGACCTACGAGCAGTACTTC. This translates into CASSELQGPTYEQYF.

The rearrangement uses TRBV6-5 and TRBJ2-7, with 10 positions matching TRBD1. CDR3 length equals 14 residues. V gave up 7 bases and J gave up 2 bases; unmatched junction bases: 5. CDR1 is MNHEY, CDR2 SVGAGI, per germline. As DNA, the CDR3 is TGTGCCAGCACCCTAGGACAGGGGGCCTACGAGCAGTACTTC. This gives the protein CASTLGQGAYEQYF.

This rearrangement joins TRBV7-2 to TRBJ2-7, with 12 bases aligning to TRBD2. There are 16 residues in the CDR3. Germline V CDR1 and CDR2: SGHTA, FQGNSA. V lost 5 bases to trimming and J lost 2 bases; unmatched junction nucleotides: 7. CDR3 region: CASSPRLAGVTYEQYF. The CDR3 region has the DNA TGTGCCAGCAGCCCCAGACTAGCGGGAGTTACCTACGAGCAGTACTTC.

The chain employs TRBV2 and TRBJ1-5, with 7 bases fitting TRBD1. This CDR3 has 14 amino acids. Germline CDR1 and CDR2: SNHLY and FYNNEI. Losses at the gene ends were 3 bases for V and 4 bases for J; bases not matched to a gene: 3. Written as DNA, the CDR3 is TGTGCCAGCAGTGAGGAACAGGGGAATCAGCCCCAGCATTTT. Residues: CASSEEQGNQPQHF.

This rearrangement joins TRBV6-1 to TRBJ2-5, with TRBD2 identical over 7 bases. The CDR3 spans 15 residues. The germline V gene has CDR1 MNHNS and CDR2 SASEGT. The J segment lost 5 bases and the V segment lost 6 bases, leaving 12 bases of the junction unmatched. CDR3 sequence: CASRSIAGSGETQYF. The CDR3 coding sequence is TGTGCCAGCAGGTCAATAGCGGGTTCTGGGGAGACCCAGTACTTC.

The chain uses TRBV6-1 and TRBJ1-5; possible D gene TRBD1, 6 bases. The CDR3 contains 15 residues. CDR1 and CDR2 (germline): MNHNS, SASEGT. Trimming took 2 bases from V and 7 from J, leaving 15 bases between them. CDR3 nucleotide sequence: TGTGCCAGCAGTGAAAGGGCGGGGGCTGTCCAGCCCCAGCATTTT. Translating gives CASSERAGAVQPQHF.

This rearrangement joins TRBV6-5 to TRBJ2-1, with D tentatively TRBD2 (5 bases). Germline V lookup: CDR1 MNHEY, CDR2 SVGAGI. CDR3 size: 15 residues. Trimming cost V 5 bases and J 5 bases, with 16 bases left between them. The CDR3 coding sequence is TGTGCCAGCAGTCTTGGGAGACCCCCTGACAATGAGCAGTTCTTC. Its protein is CASSLGRPPDNEQFF.

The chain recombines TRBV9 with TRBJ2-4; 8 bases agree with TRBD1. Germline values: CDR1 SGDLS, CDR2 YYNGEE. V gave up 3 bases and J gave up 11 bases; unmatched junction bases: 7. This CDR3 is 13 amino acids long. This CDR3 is CASSGSTGAVQYF. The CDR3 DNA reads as TGTGCCAGCAGCGGATCGACAGGGGCAGTTCAGTACTTC.

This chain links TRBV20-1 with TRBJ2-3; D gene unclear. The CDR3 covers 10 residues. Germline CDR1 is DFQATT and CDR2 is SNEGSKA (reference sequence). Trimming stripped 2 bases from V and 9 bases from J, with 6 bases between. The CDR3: CSARRETQYF. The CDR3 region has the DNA TGCAGTGCTAGACGCGAGACGCAGTATTTT.

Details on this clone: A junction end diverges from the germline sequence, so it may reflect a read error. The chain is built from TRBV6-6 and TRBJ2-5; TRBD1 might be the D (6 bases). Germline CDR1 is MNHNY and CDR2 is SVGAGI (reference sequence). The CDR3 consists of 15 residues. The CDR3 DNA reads TGTGCCAGCAGCTACTTCCAGGGGACGGGAGAGACCCAGTACTTC. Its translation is CASSYFQGTGETQYF.

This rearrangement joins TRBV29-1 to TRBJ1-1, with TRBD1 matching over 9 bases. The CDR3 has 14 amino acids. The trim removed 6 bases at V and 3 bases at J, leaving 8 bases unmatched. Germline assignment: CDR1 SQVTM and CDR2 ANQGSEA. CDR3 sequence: CSVRTGVRDTEAFF. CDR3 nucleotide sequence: TGCAGCGTCCGGACAGGGGTTCGGGACACTGAAGCTTTCTTT.

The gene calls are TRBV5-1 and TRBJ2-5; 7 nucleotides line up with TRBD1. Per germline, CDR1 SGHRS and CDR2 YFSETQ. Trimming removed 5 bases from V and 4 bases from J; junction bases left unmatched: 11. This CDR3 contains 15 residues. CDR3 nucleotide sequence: TGCGCCAGCAGTTCGACAGGGATGTTTGGAGAGACCCAGTACTTC. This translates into CASSSTGMFGETQYF.

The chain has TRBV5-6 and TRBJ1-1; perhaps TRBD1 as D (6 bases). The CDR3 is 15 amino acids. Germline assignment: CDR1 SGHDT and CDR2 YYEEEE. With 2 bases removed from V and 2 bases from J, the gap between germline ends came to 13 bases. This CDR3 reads CASSLLGTINTEAFF. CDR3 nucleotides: TGTGCCAGCAGCTTATTGGGGACAATAAACACTGAAGCTTTCTTT. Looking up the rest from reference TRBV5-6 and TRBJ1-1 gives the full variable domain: DAGVTQSPTHLIKTRGQQVTLRCSPKSGHDTVSWYQQALGQGPQFIFQYYEEEERQRGNFPDRFSGHQFPNYSSELNVNALLLGDSALYLCASSLLGTINTEAFFGQGTRLTVV.

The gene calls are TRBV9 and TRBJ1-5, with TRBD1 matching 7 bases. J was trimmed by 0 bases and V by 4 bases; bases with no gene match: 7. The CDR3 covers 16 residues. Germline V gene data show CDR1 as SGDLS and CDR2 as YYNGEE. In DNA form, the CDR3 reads TGTGCCAGCAGCCCGGGGACAGAGTATAGCAATCAGCCCCAGCATTTT. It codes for CASSPGTEYSNQPQHF.

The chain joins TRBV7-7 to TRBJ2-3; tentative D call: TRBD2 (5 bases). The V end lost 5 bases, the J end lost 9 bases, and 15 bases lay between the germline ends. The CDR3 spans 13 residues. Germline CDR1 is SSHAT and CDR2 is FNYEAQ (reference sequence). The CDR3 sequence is CASSPDGVDTQYF. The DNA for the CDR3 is TGTGCCAGCAGCCCCGACGGGGTTGACACGCAGTATTTT.

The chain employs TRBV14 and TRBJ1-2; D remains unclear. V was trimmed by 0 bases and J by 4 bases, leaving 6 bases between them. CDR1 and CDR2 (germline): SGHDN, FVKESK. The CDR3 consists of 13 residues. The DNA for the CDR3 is TGTGCCAGCAGCCAAGATTACAGCTATGGCTACACCTTC. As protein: CASSQDYSYGYTF.

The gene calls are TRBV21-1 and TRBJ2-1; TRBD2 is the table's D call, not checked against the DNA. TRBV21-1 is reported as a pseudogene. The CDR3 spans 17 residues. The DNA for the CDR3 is TGTGCCAGCAGCAAAGAAAGGCGGGATCTGAACTACAATGAGCAGTTCTTC. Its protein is CASSKERRDLNYNEQFF.

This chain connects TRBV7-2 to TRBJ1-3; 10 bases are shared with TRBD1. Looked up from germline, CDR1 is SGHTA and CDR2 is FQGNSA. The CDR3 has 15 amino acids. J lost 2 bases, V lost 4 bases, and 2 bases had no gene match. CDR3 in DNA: TGTGCCAGCAGCTCCGGGACAGGGGCTGGAAACACCATATATTTT. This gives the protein CASSSGTGAGNTIYF.

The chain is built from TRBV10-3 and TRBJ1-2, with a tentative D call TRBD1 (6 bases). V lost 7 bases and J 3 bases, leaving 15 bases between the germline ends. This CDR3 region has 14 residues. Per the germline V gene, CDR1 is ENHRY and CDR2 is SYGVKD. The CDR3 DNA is TGTGCCATCAAAACGACAGGTCCTGACTATGGCTACACCTTC. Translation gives CAIKTTGPDYGYTF.

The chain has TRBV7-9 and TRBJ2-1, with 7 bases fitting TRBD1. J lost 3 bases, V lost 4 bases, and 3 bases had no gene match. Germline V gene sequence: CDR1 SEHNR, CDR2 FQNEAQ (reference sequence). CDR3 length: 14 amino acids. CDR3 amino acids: CASSSGQYYNEQFF. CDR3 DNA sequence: TGTGCCAGCAGCTCGGGACAGTACTACAATGAGCAGTTCTTC.

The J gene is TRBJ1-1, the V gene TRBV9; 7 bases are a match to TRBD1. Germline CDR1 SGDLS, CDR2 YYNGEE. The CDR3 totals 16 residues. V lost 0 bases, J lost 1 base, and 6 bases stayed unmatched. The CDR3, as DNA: TGTGCCAGCAGCGTAGGGGTAGGGGGCCCGAACACTGAAGCTTTCTTT. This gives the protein CASSVGVGGPNTEAFF.

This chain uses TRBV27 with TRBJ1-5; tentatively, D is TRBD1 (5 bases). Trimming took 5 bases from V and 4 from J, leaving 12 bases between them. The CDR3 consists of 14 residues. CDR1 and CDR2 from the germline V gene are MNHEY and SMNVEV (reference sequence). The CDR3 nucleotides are TGTGCCAGCAGTCCGAGACAGATTAATCAGCCCCAGCATTTT. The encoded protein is CASSPRQINQPQHF.

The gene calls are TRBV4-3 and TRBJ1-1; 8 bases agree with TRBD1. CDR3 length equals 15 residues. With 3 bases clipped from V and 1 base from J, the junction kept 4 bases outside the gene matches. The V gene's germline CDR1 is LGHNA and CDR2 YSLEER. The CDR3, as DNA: TGCGCCAGCAGCCAGGGACAGGTCGGGAACACTGAAGCTTTCTTT. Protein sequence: CASSQGQVGNTEAFF.

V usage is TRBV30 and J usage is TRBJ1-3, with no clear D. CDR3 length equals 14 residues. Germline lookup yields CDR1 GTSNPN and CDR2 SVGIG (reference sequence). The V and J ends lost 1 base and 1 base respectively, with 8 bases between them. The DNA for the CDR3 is TGTGCCTGGAGTGCCCGGTTGTCTGGAAACACCATATATTTT. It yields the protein CAWSARLSGNTIYF.

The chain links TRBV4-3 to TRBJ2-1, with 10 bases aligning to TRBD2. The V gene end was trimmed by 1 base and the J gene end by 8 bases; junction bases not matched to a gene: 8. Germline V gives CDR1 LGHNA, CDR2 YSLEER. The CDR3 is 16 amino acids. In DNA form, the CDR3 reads TGCGCCAGCAGCCAAGGTATAACTAGCGGGAACTATGAGCAGTTCTTC. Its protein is CASSQGITSGNYEQFF.